The next 25 T cell receptor beta chains were all read from a single sample in a study of T-cell reconstitution after alpha-beta-depleted transplantation in children. Library preparation (for TCRbeta) was performed with unique molecular identifiers. Using its own MiXCR run on the PCR reads, TCRdb lists one record per CDR3 protein. The profile shows hundreds of thousands of distinct CDR3 sequences, roughly 9% of them singletons. The sequencing used PBMCs from the stem cell graft donor, collected from the stem cell graft. The origin of the receptors is a human donor who donated a stem cell graft to a child with acute lymphoblastic leukemia.

The chain employs TRBV2 and TRBJ2-5; D possibly corresponds to TRBD2 (5 bases). V was clipped by 4 bases and J by 3 bases, with 6 bases between them. CDR1 and CDR2 (germline): SNHLY, FYNNEI. This CDR3 spans 12 amino acids. The CDR3 region is CASSAAEETQYF. For the CDR3, the DNA is TGTGCCAGCAGTGCAGCGGAAGAGACCCAGTACTTC.

The genes are TRBV12-3 or TRBV12-4 and TRBJ1-5, with TRBD1 identical over 7 bases. With V trimmed by 1 base and J by 10 bases, 10 bases remained unmatched. The CDR3 loop spans 15 amino acids. In DNA, the CDR3 is TGTGCCAGCAGTTTAGGTTCAGGGGGATTAAGTCCCCAGCATTTT. Translation gives CASSLGSGGLSPQHF.

This clonotype was observed a few times. The chain carries TRBV7-8 and TRBJ1-1; 8 bases match TRBD1. CDR1 and CDR2 (germline): SGHVS, FQNEAQ. The CDR3 runs to 12 residues. Losses at the gene ends were 6 bases for V and 8 bases for J; bases not matched to a gene: 5. CDR3 nucleotide sequence: TGTGCCAGCAGTTTTACAGGGGGAGAAGCTTTCTTT. Translated: CASSFTGGEAFF.

This clonotype showed up just a few times. The chain combines TRBV20-1 with TRBJ2-5; 7 bases agree with TRBD2. Per the germline V gene, CDR1 is DFQATT and CDR2 is SNEGSKA (reference sequence). The CDR3 consists of 12 residues. J lost 5 bases, V lost 2 bases, and 2 bases had no gene match. CDR3 DNA: TGCAGTGCTAGATCTAGCGGCGAGACCCAGTACTTC. It is translated as CSARSSGETQYF.

This clonotype showed up many times. The rearrangement links TRBV12-3 or TRBV12-4 to TRBJ1-2; no clear D gene. The CDR3 runs to 14 residues. V was trimmed by 5 bases and J by 2 bases, leaving 12 bases between them. The CDR3 DNA reads TGTGCCAGCAGTCCCCTAGGAGAAAACTATGGCTACACCTTC. This translates into CASSPLGENYGYTF.

This clonotype was observed many times. The V and J genes are TRBV5-1 and TRBJ2-1; D call uncertain. V shed 0 bases and J shed 6 bases, with 13 bases lying between them. The germline V gene encodes CDR1 SGHRS and CDR2 YFSETQ. The CDR3 consists of 15 residues. CDR3 sequence reads: CASSLEVTSTNEQFF. CDR3 sequence (DNA): TGCGCCAGCAGCTTGGAAGTGACATCTACCAATGAGCAGTTCTTC.

The table lists this clonotype with many counts. This sequence joins TRBV20-1 and TRBJ2-3; TRBD2 matches 8 bases. V lost 0 bases to trimming and J lost 4 bases; unmatched junction nucleotides: 9. Per the germline V gene, CDR1 is DFQATT and CDR2 is SNEGSKA (reference sequence). CDR3 length: 16 residues. The CDR3 nucleotides are TGCAGTGCTAGAGATGCCGACGGGGGGGCCCCAGATACGCAGTATTTT. It translates to CSARDADGGAPDTQYF.

This clonotype has at least ten counts. The chain combines TRBV5-1 with TRBJ1-6, with D tentatively TRBD1 (6 bases). The CDR3 runs 16 residues. Germline V CDR1 and CDR2: SGHRS, YFSETQ. V was clipped by 0 bases and J by 5 bases, with 12 bases between them. The CDR3 loop reads CASSLASGDHNSPLHF. CDR3 coding DNA: TGCGCCAGCAGCTTGGCCTCAGGGGACCATAATTCACCCCTCCACTTT.

This clonotype was seen repeatedly, ten times or more. The chain links TRBV7-2 to TRBJ2-1; D tentatively fits TRBD1 or TRBD2 (6 bases each). The CDR3 covers 16 residues. V lost 3 bases and J 0 bases, leaving 12 bases between the germline ends. Germline V gene lookup returns CDR1 SGHTA and CDR2 FQGNSA. This CDR3 reads CASSFGGLSSYNEQFF. The CDR3 DNA follows: TGTGCCAGCAGCTTCGGGGGCCTAAGCTCCTACAATGAGCAGTTCTTC.

V gene TRBV7-2 combines with J gene TRBJ2-7, with 8 bases matching TRBD1. The V gene's germline CDR1 is SGHTA and CDR2 FQGNSA. Trimming removed 1 base from V and 2 bases from J; junction bases left unmatched: 4. This CDR3 has 15 amino acids. CDR3 sequence reads: CASSLDADRAYEQYF. The DNA of the CDR3 is TGTGCCAGCAGCTTAGATGCGGACAGGGCCTACGAGCAGTACTTC.

This clonotype showed up just a few times. The chain carries TRBV7-8 and TRBJ2-2, with a weak D call TRBD2 (5 bases). V was cut by 0 bases and J by 2 bases, with 10 bases left in between. This CDR3 contains 16 residues. Per germline, CDR1 SGHVS and CDR2 FQNEAQ. CDR3 in amino acids: CASSLASRGNTGELFF. In DNA, the CDR3 is TGTGCCAGCAGCTTAGCTTCTCGGGGTAACACCGGGGAGCTGTTTTTT.

This clonotype was observed a few times. The chain joins TRBV19 to TRBJ1-5; D may be TRBD1 (5 bases). CDR1 is LNHDA, CDR2 SQIVND, per germline (reference sequence). Trimming cost V 6 bases and J 7 bases, with 19 bases left between them. The length of the CDR3 is 15 residues. CDR3 residues: CASSPGARSRQPQHF. The DNA of the CDR3 is TGTGCCAGTAGCCCCGGGGCTAGAAGTCGCCAGCCCCAGCATTTT.

J is TRBJ1-2 and V is TRBV11-2; D not certain. Trimming cost V 0 bases and J 2 bases, with 10 bases left between them. The germline CDR1 and CDR2 sequences are SGHAT and FQNNGV. The CDR3 is 15 residues long. CDR3 sequence (DNA): TGTGCCAGCAGCTTAGAGATAACAGAGAACTATGGCTACACCTTC. It encodes CASSLEITENYGYTF.

This clonotype was seen ten or more times. The CDR3 DNA is TGCGCCAGCAGCCAAGCGGAGGGGACAGGGTACAACGTCCTGACTTTC. It is translated as CASSQAEGTGYNVLTF. The genes are TRBV4-3 and TRBJ2-6, with 9 bases that match TRBD1. The length of the CDR3 is 16 residues. Germline V gives CDR1 LGHNA, CDR2 YSLEER. The J segment lost 9 bases and the V segment lost 1 base, leaving 7 bases of the junction unmatched.

In its sample, this clonotype was seen many times. The chain links TRBV5-5 to TRBJ2-1, with 8 nucleotides matching TRBD2. Germline values: CDR1 SGHKS, CDR2 YYEKEE (reference sequence). The CDR3 covers 16 residues. The junction had 6 bases not matched to a gene; V was cut back by 0 bases and J by 4 bases. As DNA, the CDR3 is TGTGCCAGCAGCTTGGTGTGGGGACTAGATTACAATGAGCAGTTCTTC. Amino acids: CASSLVWGLDYNEQFF.

The chain uses TRBV14 and TRBJ2-3; 11 nucleotides agree with TRBD1. CDR3 size: 16 residues. Germline CDR1 SGHDN, CDR2 FVKESK. Trimming removed 3 bases from V and 4 bases from J; junction bases left unmatched: 6. Written as DNA, the CDR3 is TGTGCCAGCAGCCATCCGGGACAGGGGGTGCCAGATACGCAGTATTTT. Protein: CASSHPGQGVPDTQYF.

Ten or more counts support this clonotype. The rearrangement joins TRBV7-9 to TRBJ2-6; D is undetermined. The ends were cut back, 1 base at V and 0 bases at J, with 7 bases in the middle. From germline, CDR1 is SEHNR and CDR2 FQNEAQ (reference sequence). The CDR3 spans 16 residues. CDR3 residues: CASSLGSLSGANVLTF. The CDR3 nucleotides read TGTGCCAGCAGCTTAGGTTCGCTCTCTGGGGCCAACGTCCTGACTTTC.

This clonotype was observed a few times. V usage is TRBV20-1 and J usage is TRBJ2-5, with 7 bases aligning to TRBD1. V shed 3 bases, J shed 3 bases, and the junction held 10 bases outside the gene matches. This CDR3 contains 15 residues. Germline assignment: CDR1 DFQATT and CDR2 SNEGSKA (reference sequence). CDR3 coding DNA: TGCAGTGCTAGCGACCCCGGGACAGCGGAAGAGACCCAGTACTTC. It codes for CSASDPGTAEETQYF.

This rearrangement joins TRBV15 to TRBJ1-2; TRBD1 agrees at 12 bases. Trimming removed 0 bases from V and 8 bases from J; junction bases left unmatched: 4. The CDR3 consists of 15 residues. Germline CDR1 LNHNV, CDR2 YYDKDF (reference sequence). CDR3 residues: CATSREGQGASGYTF. The CDR3 DNA reads TGTGCCACCAGCAGAGAGGGACAGGGGGCTTCAGGCTACACCTTC.

This clonotype was seen more than once but under ten times. This sequence joins TRBV30 and TRBJ2-7, with TRBD2 matching over 7 bases. CDR3 size: 12 residues. Germline lookup yields CDR1 GTSNPN and CDR2 SVGIG (reference sequence). Losses at the gene ends were 4 bases for V and 6 bases for J; bases not matched to a gene: 6. In DNA, the CDR3 is TGTGCCTGGAACTTACTAGCGACCGAGCAGTACTTC. It translates to CAWNLLATEQYF.

This clonotype has a handful of counts. The J gene is TRBJ2-2, the V gene TRBV9; D unresolved. The CDR3 is made up of 12 amino acids. V dropped 1 base and J dropped 5 bases, with 3 bases sitting between them. Germline V gives CDR1 SGDLS, CDR2 YYNGEE. Here the CDR3 DNA reads TGTGCCAGCAGCGTAAGAACCGGGGAGCTGTTTTTT. This gives the protein CASSVRTGELFF.

This clonotype came up a few times. The CDR3 DNA reads as TGCAGTGCTAGAGATGTAAATAGCGGGGGGCGCCCCACAGATACGCAGTATTTT. Residues: CSARDVNSGGRPTDTQYF. The V call is TRBV20-1, the J call TRBJ2-3, with 10 bases matching TRBD2. Germline lookup yields CDR1 DFQATT and CDR2 SNEGSKA (reference sequence). V trimming: 0 bases; J trimming: 2 bases; junction bases outside the gene matches: 11. This CDR3 has 18 residues.

This clonotype was seen a single time. The chain links TRBV6-1 to TRBJ1-4; 7 nucleotides line up with TRBD1. The germline CDR1 and CDR2 sequences are MNHNS and SASEGT. The CDR3 is 15 residues long. V trimming: 6 bases; J trimming: 4 bases; junction bases outside the gene matches: 8. The CDR3 sequence: CASRRQGGFNEKLFF. In DNA form, the CDR3 reads TGTGCCAGCAGGCGACAGGGAGGATTTAATGAAAAACTGTTTTTT.

This clonotype was detected only a few times. This sequence joins TRBV12-3 or TRBV12-4 and TRBJ1-2, with D possibly being TRBD1 (5 bases). CDR3 length: 14 amino acids. V was pared by 5 bases and J by 4 bases, with 14 bases between. CDR3 sequence (DNA): TGTGCCAGCAGTCGCACGACAGAATTCTATGGCTACACCTTC. Translation gives CASSRTTEFYGYTF.

The V and J genes are TRBV15 and TRBJ1-5, with 7 bases aligning to TRBD1. CDR1 is LNHNV, CDR2 YYDKDF, per germline (reference sequence). The trim removed 1 base at V and 7 bases at J, leaving 4 bases unmatched. This CDR3 has 14 amino acids. In DNA form, the CDR3 reads TGTGCCACCAGCAGAGGGACAGGAAGACAGCCCCAGCATTTT. This translates into CATSRGTGRQPQHF. The whole variable domain, filled in from reference TRBV15 and TRBJ1-5, reads DAMVIQNPRYQVTQFGKPVTLSCSQTLNHNVMYWYQQKSSQAPKLLFHYYDKDFNNEADTPDNFQSRRPNTSFCFLDIRSPGLGDTAMYLCATSRGTGRQPQHFGDGTRLSIL.